This record looks at one TCR beta chain sequence and its context. As yet, its antigen is unknown. The sample originates from a study of CD8+ T cells in alopecia areata. Treatment in this sample: oral pan-JAK inhibitor, 5-10 mg twice daily. PBMCs provided sorted CD4+ and CD8+ T cells. The CDR3 loop spans 14 amino acids. V dropped 6 bases and J dropped 4 bases, with 15 bases sitting between them. Germline values: CDR1 MNHEY, CDR2 SVGAGI. RNA, once extracted, was reverse transcribed into cDNA for use as the sequencing template. Method: immunoSEQ multiplex PCR; TCRdb's copy keeps in-frame clones and lacks some. The table shows 150,000 to 200,000 clones, with roughly 63% occurring only once. Study-wide findings and caveats: Across lesional scalp, and particularly alopecia totalis/universalis, clonality surpassed that of normal scalp.

The receptor's source is a human donor with alopecia areata. This chain connects TRBV6-5 to TRBJ2-5, with D possibly being TRBD2 (6 bases). Sequenced material: CD4+ T cells sorted from blood, taken at approximately week 60, from a patient treated with tofacitinib. Here the CDR3 reads CASRAGGLGETQYF. Written as DNA, the CDR3 is TGTGCCAGCAGGGCCGGGGGTCTGGGAGAGACCCAGTACTTC.